This T cell receptor (beta chain) was recorded in a study of T cells in pancreatic ductal adenocarcinoma. Here immunoSEQ multiplex PCR was the method, and the copy in TCRdb shows in-frame clones only, minus some. There are tens of thousands of clones in the sample; more than 80% occur only once, and roughly 2% lies in the top ten. In regard to this clone: No antigen is known for it.

Findings of the study overall: The resected cohort was biased toward the minority with early-stage disease. Blood clonality (roughly 0.07) did not differ significantly from tumor (roughly 0.11). Enrichment of CD45RO+ effector over naive T cells in tumors may bias clonality.

The selected patients with pancreatic ductal adenocarcinoma had surgery but no neoadjuvant therapy. Sequenced input: PBMCs. This receptor was taken from a human donor with pancreatic ductal adenocarcinoma.

The CDR3 DNA is TGTGCCAGCAGCTTAGCGGGCGGTACGAACATTCAGTACTTC. It specifies CASSLAGGTNIQYF. The chain couples TRBV7-2 to TRBJ2-4; D is uncertain. The CDR3 extends over 14 amino acids. The V and J ends lost 0 bases and 7 bases respectively, with 10 bases between them. CDR1 and CDR2 (germline): SGHTA, FQGNSA.